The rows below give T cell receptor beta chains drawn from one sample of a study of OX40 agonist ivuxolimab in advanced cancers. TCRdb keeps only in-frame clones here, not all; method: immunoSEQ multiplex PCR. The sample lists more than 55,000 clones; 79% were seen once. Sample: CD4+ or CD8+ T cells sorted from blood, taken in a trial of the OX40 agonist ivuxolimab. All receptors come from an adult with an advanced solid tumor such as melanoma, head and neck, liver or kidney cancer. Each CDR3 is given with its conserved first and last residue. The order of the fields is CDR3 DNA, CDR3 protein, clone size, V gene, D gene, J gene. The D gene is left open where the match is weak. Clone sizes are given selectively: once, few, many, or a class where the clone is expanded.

TGTGCCAGCAGCTTAGCGCCAGATACGCAGTATTTT CASSLAPDTQYF . TRBV7-9 . TRBJ2-3
TGTGCCAGCAGCCGAGACAGAGCCTACGAGCAGTACTTC CASSRDRAYEQYF . TRBV5-6 . TRBJ2-7
TGTGCCATCAGCTCTCAGGGGAACACTGAAGCTTTCTTT CAISSQGNTEAFF . TRBV10-3 . TRBJ1-1
TGTGCCAGCATCCTCCTCGCGGGGGCGAATGAAAAACTGTTTTTT CASILLAGANEKLFF . TRBV6-1 . TRBJ1-4
TGTGCCAGCAGCTTAATGAGTACTAGCACAGATACGCAGTATTTT CASSLMSTSTDTQYF . TRBV7-3 . TRBJ2-3
TGTGCCAGCAGCTTACCGGGACAGGGGGCAGGGGAGACCCAGTACTTC CASSLPGQGAGETQYF once TRBV5-6 TRBD1 TRBJ2-5
TGTGCCAGCAGTTCCCGGGACAGGGTTGATTATGGCTACACCTTC CASSSRDRVDYGYTF . TRBV27 TRBD1 TRBJ1-2
TGTGCCAGCAGTTCTGGGGCGCGGGGTGAAAAACTGTTTTTT CASSSGARGEKLFF few TRBV28 . TRBJ1-4
TGCGCCAGCAGACAGGACAGTGACTATGGCTACACCTTC CASRQDSDYGYTF few TRBV4-1 . TRBJ1-2
TGCGCCAGCAGCCAAGAGGAAACCGAAGGCGGGGAGCTGTTTTTT CASSQEETEGGELFF . TRBV7-8 . TRBJ2-2
TGTGCCAGTAGTCCACAGACATACGTCCACGTCGGCTACACCTTC CASSPQTYVHVGYTF . TRBV19 . TRBJ1-2
TGTGCCAGCAGCTTAGGGGCCTTCGTCACTGAAGCTTTCTTT CASSLGAFVTEAFF few TRBV7-3 . TRBJ1-1
TGTGCCAGTAGTACCGGGACTAGCGGCACAGATACGCAGTATTTT CASSTGTSGTDTQYF . TRBV19 TRBD2 TRBJ2-3
TGCGCCAGCAGCCAAGAAGTCACAACCCCCGAAGCTTTCTTT CASSQEVTTPEAFF . TRBV4-3 . TRBJ1-1
TGTGCCAGCTTAAGTCGGTACCAAGAGACCCAGTACTTC CASLSRYQETQYF . TRBV28 . TRBJ2-5
TGCGCCAGCAGCCAGAAACCTCCTCCCCCGCTTACCCCCGTAGGGGGCACAGATACGCAGTATTTT CASSQKPPPPLTPVGGTDTQYF . TRBV4-1 . TRBJ2-3
TGTGCCAGCAGCCCCGGGACAGGGGTCTACGAGCAGTACTTC CASSPGTGVYEQYF . TRBV7-2 TRBD1 TRBJ2-7
TGTGCCAGCAGTTTGGGGGGGGCGCTTAAGGAGACCCAGTACTTC CASSLGGALKETQYF once TRBV28 . TRBJ2-5
TGCGCCAGCAGCCAAGGGACAGGGGGTAACCCAAATGAAGCTTTCTTT CASSQGTGGNPNEAFF . TRBV4-3 TRBD1 TRBJ1-1
TGTGCCAGCAGCTTAGTCGGCGGGGTAAGCACAGATACGCAGTATTTT CASSLVGGVSTDTQYF . TRBV13 . TRBJ2-3
TGTGCCAGCAGCTCACTAGCGGTGGCTAGCACAGATACGCAGTATTTT CASSSLAVASTDTQYF . TRBV7-9 TRBD2 TRBJ2-3
TGTGCCAGCAGCGTTGACGGGAGCGTCTACAATGAGCAGTTCTTC CASSVDGSVYNEQFF . TRBV9 . TRBJ2-1
TGCAGCGTTGCAGGGGGTGGTCACTACGAGCAGTACTTC CSVAGGGHYEQYF . TRBV29-1 TRBD1 TRBJ2-7